Included here is one T cell receptor (beta chain) sequence, with context. Only in-frame clones appear in the TCRdb table, and some are missing; sequencing was by immunoSEQ multiplex PCR. The data show over 150,000 clones, with 76% seen just once and more than 3.5% held by the top ten. The CDR3 runs to 15 residues. V was cut by 3 bases and J by 1 base, with 12 bases left in between. Per germline, CDR1 LGHNA and CDR2 YNFKEQ. The entry originates in a study of blood T cell repertoires in COVID-19. The TCR originated in a woman older than 75 with acute or convalescent COVID-19. This rearrangement joins TRBV4-2 to TRBJ1-1; D perhaps matches TRBD1 (5 bases). Sequencing was carried out using peripheral blood. CDR3 protein: CASSQLTERNTEAFF. In nucleotides, the CDR3 is TGTGCCAGCAGCCAGTTGACAGAAAGGAACACTGAAGCTTTCTTT.